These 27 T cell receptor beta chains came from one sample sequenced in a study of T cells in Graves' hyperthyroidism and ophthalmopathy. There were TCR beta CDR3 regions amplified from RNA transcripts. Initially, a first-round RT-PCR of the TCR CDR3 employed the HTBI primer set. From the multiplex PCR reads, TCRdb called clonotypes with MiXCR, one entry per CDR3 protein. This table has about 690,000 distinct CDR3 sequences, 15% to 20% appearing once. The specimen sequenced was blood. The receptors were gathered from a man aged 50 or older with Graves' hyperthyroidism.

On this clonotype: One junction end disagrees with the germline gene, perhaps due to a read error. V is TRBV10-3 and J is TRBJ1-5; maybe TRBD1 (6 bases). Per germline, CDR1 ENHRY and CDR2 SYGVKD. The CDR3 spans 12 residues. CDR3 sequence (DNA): TGTGCCAGCAGTGAGGGGACACAGCCCCAGCATTTT. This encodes CASSEGTQPQHF.

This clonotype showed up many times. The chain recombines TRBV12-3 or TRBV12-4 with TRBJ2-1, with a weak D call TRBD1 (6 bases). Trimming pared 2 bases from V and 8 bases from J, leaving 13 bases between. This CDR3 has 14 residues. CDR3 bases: TGTGCCAGCAGTTTAACAGGGTCGGCGTATGAGCAGTTCTTC. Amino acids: CASSLTGSAYEQFF.

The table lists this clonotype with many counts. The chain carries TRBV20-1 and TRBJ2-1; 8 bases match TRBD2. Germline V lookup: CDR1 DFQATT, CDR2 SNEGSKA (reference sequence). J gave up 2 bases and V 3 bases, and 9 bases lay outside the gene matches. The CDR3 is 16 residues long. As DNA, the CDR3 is TGCAGTGCTAGGTCCGAGCGGGGGCTGGCCTACAATGAGCAGTTCTTC. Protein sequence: CSARSERGLAYNEQFF.

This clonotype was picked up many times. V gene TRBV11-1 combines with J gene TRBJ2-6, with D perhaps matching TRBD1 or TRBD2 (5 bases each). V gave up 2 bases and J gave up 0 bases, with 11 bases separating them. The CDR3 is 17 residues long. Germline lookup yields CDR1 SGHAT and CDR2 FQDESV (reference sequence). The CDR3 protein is CASSLRDRYSGANVLTF. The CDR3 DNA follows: TGTGCCAGCAGCTTAAGGGACCGCTACTCTGGGGCCAACGTCCTGACTTTC. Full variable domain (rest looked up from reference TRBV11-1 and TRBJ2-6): EAEVAQSPRYKITEKSQAVAFWCDPISGHATLYWYRQILGQGPELLVQFQDESVVDDSQLPKDRFSAERLKGVDSTLKIQPAELGDSAMYLCASSLRDRYSGANVLTFGAGSRLTVL.

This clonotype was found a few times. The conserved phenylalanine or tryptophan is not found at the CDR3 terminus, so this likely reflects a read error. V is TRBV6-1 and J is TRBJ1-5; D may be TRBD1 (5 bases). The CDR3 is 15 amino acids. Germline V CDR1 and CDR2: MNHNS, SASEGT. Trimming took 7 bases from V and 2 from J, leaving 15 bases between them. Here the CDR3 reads CASTFSGGGNQPQHI. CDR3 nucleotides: TGTGCCAGCACGTTTTCCGGGGGAGGCAATCAGCCCCAGCATATT.

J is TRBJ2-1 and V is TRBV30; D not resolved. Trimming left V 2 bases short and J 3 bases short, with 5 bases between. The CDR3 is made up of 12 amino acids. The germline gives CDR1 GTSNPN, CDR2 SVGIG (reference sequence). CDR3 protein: CAWSLGYNEQFF. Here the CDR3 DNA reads TGTGCCTGGAGTTTGGGCTACAATGAGCAGTTCTTC.

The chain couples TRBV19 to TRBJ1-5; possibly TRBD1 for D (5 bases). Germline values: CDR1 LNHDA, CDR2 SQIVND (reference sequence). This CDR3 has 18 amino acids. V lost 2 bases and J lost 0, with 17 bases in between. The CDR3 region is CASSITSGGTASNQPQHF. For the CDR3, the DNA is TGTGCCAGTAGTATAACCAGCGGGGGAACGGCTAGCAATCAGCCCCAGCATTTT.

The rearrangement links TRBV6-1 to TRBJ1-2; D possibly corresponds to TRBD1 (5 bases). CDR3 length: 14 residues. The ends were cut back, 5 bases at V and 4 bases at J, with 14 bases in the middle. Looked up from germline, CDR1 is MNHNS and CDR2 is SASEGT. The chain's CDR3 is CASSQVGGPYGYTF. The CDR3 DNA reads TGTGCCAGCAGTCAAGTCGGGGGTCCCTATGGCTACACCTTC.

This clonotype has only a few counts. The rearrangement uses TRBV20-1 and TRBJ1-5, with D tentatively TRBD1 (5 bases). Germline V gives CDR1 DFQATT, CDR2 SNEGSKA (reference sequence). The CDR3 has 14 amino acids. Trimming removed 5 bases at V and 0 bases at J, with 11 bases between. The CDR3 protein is CSAGGDNSNQPQHF. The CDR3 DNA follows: TGCAGTGCTGGGGGGGATAATAGCAATCAGCCCCAGCATTTT.

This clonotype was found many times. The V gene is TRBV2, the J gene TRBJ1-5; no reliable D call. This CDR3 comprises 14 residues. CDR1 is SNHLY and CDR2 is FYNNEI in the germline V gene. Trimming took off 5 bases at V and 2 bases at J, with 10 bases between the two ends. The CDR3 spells CASSPAPGNQPQHF. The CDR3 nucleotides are TGTGCCAGCAGTCCCGCCCCGGGCAATCAGCCCCAGCATTTT.

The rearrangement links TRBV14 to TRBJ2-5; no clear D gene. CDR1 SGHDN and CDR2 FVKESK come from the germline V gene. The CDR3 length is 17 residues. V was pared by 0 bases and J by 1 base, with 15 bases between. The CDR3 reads CASSQEGRLGCQETQYF. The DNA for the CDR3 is TGTGCCAGCAGCCAAGAAGGACGACTTGGGTGCCAAGAGACCCAGTACTTC.

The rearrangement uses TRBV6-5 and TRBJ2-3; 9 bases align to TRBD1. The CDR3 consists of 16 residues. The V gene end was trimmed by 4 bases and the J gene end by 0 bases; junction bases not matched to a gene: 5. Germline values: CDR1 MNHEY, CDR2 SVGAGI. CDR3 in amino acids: CASSLQGAVSTDTQYF. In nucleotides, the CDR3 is TGTGCCAGCAGTTTACAGGGGGCGGTTAGCACAGATACGCAGTATTTT.

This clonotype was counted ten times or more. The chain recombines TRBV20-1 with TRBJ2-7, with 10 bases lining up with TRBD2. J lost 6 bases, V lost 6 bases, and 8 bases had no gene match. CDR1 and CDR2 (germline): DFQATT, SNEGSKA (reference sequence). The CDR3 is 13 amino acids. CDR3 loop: CSADSGTSAEQYF. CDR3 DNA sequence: TGCAGTGCGGACTCCGGGACTAGCGCCGAGCAGTACTTC.

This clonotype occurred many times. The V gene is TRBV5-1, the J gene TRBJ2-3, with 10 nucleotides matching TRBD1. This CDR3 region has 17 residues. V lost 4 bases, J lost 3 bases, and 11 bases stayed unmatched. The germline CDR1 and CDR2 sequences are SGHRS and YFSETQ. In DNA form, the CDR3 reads TGCGCCAGCAGCCTGGGGAGCGGGACAGGGGTAACAGATACGCAGTATTTT. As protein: CASSLGSGTGVTDTQYF. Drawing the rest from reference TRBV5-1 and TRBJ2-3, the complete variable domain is KAGVTQTPRYLIKTRGQQVTLSCSPISGHRSVSWYQQTPGQGLQFLFEYFSETQRNKGNFPGRFSGRQFSNSRSEMNVSTLELGDSALYLCASSLGSGTGVTDTQYFGPGTRLTVL.

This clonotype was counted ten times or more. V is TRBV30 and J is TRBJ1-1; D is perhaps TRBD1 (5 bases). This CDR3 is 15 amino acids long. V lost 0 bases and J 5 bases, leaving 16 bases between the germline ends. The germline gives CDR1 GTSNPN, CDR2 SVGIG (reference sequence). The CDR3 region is CAWSVRGAWGTEAFF. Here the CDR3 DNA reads TGTGCCTGGAGTGTACGAGGGGCTTGGGGGACTGAAGCTTTCTTT.

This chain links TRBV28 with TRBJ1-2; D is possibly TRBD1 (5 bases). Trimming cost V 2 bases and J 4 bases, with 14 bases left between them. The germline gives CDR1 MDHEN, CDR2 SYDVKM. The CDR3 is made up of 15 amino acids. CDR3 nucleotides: TGTGCCAGCAGTTTACCCCCGGACATTAGCTATGGCTACACCTTC. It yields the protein CASSLPPDISYGYTF.

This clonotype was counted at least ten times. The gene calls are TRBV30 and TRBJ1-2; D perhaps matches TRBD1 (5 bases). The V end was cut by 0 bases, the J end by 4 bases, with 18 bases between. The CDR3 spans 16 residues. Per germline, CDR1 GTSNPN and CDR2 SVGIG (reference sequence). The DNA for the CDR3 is TGTGCCTGGAGTGTCTTCGGGACCGGAGGGTCCTATGGCTACACCTTC. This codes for CAWSVFGTGGSYGYTF.

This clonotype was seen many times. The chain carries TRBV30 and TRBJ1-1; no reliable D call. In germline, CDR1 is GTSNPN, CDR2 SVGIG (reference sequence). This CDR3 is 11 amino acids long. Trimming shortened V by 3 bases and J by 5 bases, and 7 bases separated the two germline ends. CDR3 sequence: CAWSPLTEAFF. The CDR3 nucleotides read TGTGCCTGGAGCCCCCTGACTGAAGCTTTCTTT.

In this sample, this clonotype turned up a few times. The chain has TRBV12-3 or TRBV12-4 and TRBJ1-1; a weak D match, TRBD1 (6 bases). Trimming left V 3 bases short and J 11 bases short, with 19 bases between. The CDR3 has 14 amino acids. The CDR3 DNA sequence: TGTGCCAGCAGTTTGTCTGTTAGGGGCAGGGGCGCTTTCTTT. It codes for CASSLSVRGRGAFF.

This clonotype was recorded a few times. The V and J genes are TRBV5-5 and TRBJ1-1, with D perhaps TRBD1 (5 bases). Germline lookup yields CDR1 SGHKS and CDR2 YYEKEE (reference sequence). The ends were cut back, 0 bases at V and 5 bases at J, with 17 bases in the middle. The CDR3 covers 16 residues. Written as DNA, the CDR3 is TGTGCCAGCAGCTTGGGCCGTTCCGGGGCGGGGACTGAAGCTTTCTTT. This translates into CASSLGRSGAGTEAFF.

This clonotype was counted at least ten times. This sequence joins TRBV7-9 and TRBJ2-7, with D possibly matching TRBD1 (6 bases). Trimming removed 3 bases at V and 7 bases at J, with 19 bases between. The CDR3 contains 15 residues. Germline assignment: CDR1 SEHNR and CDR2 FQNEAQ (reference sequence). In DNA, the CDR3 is TGTGCCAGCAGCTTGCAACAGGGCGCGTTTGGGGAGCAGTACTTC. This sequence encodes CASSLQQGAFGEQYF.

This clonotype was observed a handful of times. For the CDR3, the DNA is TGTGCCAGCATCCTAGGGGGGGCTACAAGGGACGAGCAGTACTTC. Amino acids: CASILGGATRDEQYF. The chain combines TRBV2 with TRBJ2-7, with D possibly being TRBD2 (7 bases). The length of the CDR3 is 15 residues. V lost 7 bases and J 5 bases, leaving 21 bases between the germline ends. The germline gives CDR1 SNHLY, CDR2 FYNNEI. Drawing the rest from reference TRBV2 and TRBJ2-7, the complete variable domain is EPEVTQTPSHQVTQMGQEVILRCVPISNHLYFYWYRQILGQKVEFLVSFYNNEISEKSEIFDDQFSVERPDGSNFTLKIRSTKLEDSAMYFCASILGGATRDEQYFGPGTRLTVT.

CDR3 bases: TGTGCCAGCAGCTTAGAAGGGATAGGCACTGAAGCTTTCTTT. It encodes CASSLEGIGTEAFF. The rearrangement joins TRBV7-9 to TRBJ1-1; D is unresolved. V lost 1 base and J lost 4, with 10 bases in between. Per the germline V gene, CDR1 is SEHNR and CDR2 is FQNEAQ (reference sequence). The CDR3 has 14 residues.

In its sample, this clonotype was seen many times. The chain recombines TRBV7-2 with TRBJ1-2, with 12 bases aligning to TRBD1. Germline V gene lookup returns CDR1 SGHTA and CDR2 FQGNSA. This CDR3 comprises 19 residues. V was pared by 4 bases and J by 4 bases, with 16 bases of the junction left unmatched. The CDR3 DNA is TGTGCCAGCAGCTGGCGAGTTCAGGGGACAGGGGGCCGAGGCTATGGCTACACCTTC. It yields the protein CASSWRVQGTGGRGYGYTF.

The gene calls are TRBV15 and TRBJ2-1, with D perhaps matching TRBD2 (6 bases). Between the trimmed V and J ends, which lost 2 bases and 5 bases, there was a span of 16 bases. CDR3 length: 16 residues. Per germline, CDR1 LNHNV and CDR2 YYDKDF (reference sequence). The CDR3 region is CATSRKTVWTNNEQFF. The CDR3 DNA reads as TGTGCCACCAGCAGAAAGACAGTCTGGACTAACAATGAGCAGTTCTTC.

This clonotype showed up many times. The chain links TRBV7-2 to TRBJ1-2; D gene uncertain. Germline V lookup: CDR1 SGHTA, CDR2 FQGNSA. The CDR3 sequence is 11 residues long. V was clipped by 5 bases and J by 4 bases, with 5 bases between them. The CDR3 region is CASSSIYGYTF. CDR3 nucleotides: TGTGCCAGCAGCAGCATCTATGGCTACACCTTC.

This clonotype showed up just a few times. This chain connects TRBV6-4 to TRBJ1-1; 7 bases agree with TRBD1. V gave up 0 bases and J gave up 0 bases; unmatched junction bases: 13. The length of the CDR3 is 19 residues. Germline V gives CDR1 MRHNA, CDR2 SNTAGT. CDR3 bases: TGTGCCAGCAGTGACTCTAAGGGACAGATAGATTCTATGAACACTGAAGCTTTCTTT. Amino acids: CASSDSKGQIDSMNTEAFF.